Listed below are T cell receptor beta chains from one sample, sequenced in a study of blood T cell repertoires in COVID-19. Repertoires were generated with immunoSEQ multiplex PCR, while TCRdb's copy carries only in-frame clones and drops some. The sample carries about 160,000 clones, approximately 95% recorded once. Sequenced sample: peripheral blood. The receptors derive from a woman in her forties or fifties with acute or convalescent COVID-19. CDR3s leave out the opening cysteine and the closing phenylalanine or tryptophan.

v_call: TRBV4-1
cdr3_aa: ASSLQGPGNSPLH

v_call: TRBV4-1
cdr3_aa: ASSLPRDRGQLEQF

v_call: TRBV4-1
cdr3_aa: ASSQVRVMNTEAF

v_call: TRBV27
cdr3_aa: ASSLNSPGIYEQY

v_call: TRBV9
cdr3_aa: ASSVAAIQENGSGYT

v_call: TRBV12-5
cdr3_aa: ASGLDSFTEAF

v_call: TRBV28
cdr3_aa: ASTNPTGKRNYNEQF

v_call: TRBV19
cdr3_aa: ASRGTVANYGYT

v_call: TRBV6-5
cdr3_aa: ASTPIVGVVTEAF

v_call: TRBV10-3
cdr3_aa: AILSSSGNTIY

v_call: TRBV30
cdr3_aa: ASQRVGGAETQY

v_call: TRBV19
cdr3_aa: ASSLMETALSLSQH

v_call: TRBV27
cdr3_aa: ASSSDGLAGYNEQF

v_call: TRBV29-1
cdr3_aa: SVQGELGTEAF

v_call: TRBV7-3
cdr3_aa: ASSRDRRDYNEQF

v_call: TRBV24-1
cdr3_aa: ATSTAWPNQETQY

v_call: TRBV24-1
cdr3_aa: ATSDPASPGPQGKGTQY

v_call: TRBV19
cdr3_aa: ASSIGQYSNQPQH

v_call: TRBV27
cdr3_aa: ASSTRREGRGEQF

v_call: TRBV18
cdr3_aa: ASSPGQGQSPHGYT

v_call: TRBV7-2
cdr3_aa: ASSLRRAGTEAF

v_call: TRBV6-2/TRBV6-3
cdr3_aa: ASSYSTGGAEAF

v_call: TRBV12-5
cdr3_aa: ASAPRMNTEAF

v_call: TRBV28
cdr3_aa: ASSFGLGGDTEAF

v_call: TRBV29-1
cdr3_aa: SVVGTGGARNTEAF

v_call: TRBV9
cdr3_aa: ASSVYSTYNEQF

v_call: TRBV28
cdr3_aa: ASSLSDSRANYGYT

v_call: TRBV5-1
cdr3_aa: ASGRGTGELF

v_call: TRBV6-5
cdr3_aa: AGQGDYEQY

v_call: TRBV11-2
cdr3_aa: ASSPRTSTYEQY

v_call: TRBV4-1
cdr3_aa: ASSQGVGTGYEQY

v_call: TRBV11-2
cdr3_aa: ASSPATGGNTEAF

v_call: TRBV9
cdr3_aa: ASSEQGRHNTEAF

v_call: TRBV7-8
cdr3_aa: ASSLTGGGTEAF

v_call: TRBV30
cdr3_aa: AWDLTGAAEQF

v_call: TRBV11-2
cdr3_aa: ASSFQGNRYEQY

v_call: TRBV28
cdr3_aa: ASRRQDYNEQY

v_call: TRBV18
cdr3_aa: ASSPRQASDGYT

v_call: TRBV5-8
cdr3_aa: ASRDRARETQY

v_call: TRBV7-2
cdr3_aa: ASSLLAGGPTGELF

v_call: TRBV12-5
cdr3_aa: ASGQQGNTGELF

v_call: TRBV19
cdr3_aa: ASSIVRAGTEAF

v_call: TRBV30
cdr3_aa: AWKPDGPGQGSSYNSPLH

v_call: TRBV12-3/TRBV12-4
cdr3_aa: ASSLTETTEAF

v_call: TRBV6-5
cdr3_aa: ASSYEVWDSYGYT